This TCR beta chain came from a study of blood T cell repertoires in COVID-19. Across the whole study: Italy, Spain and the United States were the sources of the convalescent and acute COVID-19 samples. T cells, B-cell-depleted T cells, or PBMCs provided the cDNA or gDNA that served as material.

Germline loops: CDR1 SNHLY, CDR2 FYNNEI. V dropped 6 bases and J dropped 5; count of bases not matched to a gene: 6. This CDR3 is 13 amino acids long. As processed by the authors: Nucleated cell number was recorded as an estimate derived from reference gene primer amplification. The table came from immunoSEQ multiplex PCR; TCRdb's copy has only in-frame clones and leaves some out. That table supplies the V and J calls and clone size; D and trimming were determined from the DNA. The table shows 240,000 or so clones, with about 85% occurring only once. The sequencing input was peripheral blood. The chain combines TRBV2 with TRBJ1-1, with TRBD1 matching 7 bases. This TCR came from a man between 60 and 75 years old who had recovered from COVID-19. This CDR3 reads CASRATGTTEAFF. The CDR3 nucleotides read TGTGCCAGCAGAGCGACAGGGACGACTGAAGCTTTCTTT.